This TCR beta chain was sequenced for a study of blood T cell repertoires in COVID-19. Study in general: Sample material is recorded as cDNA or gDNA derived from T cells, B-cell-depleted T cells, or PBMCs.

CDR1 and CDR2 from the germline V gene are ENHRY and SYGVKD. The CDR3 spans 12 residues. The V end lost 7 bases, the J end lost 7 bases, and 13 bases lay between the germline ends. Patients in Seattle were enrolled during active infection, then followed longitudinally. Original processing notes: Amplification of reference gene primers provided the estimated nucleated cell counts. Produced via immunoSEQ multiplex PCR; TCRdb's table is partial and in-frame only. V and J calls and clone size are those listed in that table; D and trimming were worked out from the DNA. The table records fewer than 70,000 clones, 70% to 90% of them present only once.

The sequence was obtained from a man between 35 and 55 years old with COVID-19, enrolled during active disease. The gene calls are TRBV10-3 and TRBJ1-1; perhaps TRBD1 as D (5 bases). The specimen sequenced was peripheral blood. CDR3 in DNA: TGTGCCATCAATCGAGGGGAGGGTGAAGCTTTCTTT. Residues: CAINRGEGEAFF.